These 20 T cell receptor beta chains were sequenced from one sample in a study of control samples from healthy donors and cancer patients. Libraries were prepared by immunoSEQ multiplex PCR; TCRdb keeps only in-frame clonotypes and omits some of them. The top ten clones hold around 1.5% of a sample with about 220,000 clones, 85% to 95% of them seen once. Material: blood. These TCRs come from a man between 50 and 59 years old in good health.

The genes are TRBV18 and TRBJ1-6; no firm D call. This CDR3 comprises 14 residues. The V gene's germline CDR1 is KGHSH and CDR2 LQKENI. Trimming cost V 5 bases and J 4 bases, with 9 bases left between them. The CDR3 DNA sequence: TGTGCCAGCTCAGGTGACGGATATAATTCACCCCTCCACTTT. Its translation: CASSGDGYNSPLHF.

The chain links TRBV30 to TRBJ1-3, with TRBD1 as a possible D gene (5 bases). CDR1 and CDR2 from the germline V gene are GTSNPN and SVGIG (reference sequence). The CDR3 spans 14 residues. With 5 bases removed from V and 2 bases from J, the gap between germline ends came to 13 bases. CDR3 region: CAWGPGGAGNTIYF. The CDR3, as DNA: TGTGCCTGGGGGCCGGGAGGGGCTGGAAACACCATATATTTT.

The rearrangement uses TRBV7-8 and TRBJ1-1; the D gene is possibly TRBD1 (5 bases). Trimming stripped 4 bases from V and 3 bases from J, with 18 bases between. Germline values: CDR1 SGHVS, CDR2 FQNEAQ. The CDR3 runs to 16 residues. CDR3 loop: CASSSPGQALYTEAFF. CDR3 in DNA: TGTGCCAGCAGCTCCCCAGGGCAGGCTCTATACACTGAAGCTTTCTTT.

The V gene is TRBV3-1 (or the pseudogene TRBV3-2), the J gene TRBJ1-6, with no clear D. CDR3 length equals 14 residues. CDR1 is LGHDT, CDR2 YNNKEL, per germline (reference sequence). V shed 6 bases and J shed 10 bases, with 16 bases lying between them. This CDR3 reads CASSSRAGSSPLHF. The CDR3 DNA reads as TGTGCCAGCAGTAGCCGGGCAGGATCATCACCCCTCCACTTT.

This sequence joins TRBV18 and TRBJ2-1, with D perhaps TRBD1 (6 bases). The CDR3 covers 16 residues. Trimming pared 1 base from V and 2 bases from J, leaving 12 bases between. CDR1 is KGHSH, CDR2 LQKENI, per germline. The DNA of the CDR3 is TGTGCCAGCTCACCACGGAACAGGGCGGCCTACAATGAGCAGTTCTTC. Protein product: CASSPRNRAAYNEQFF. Combining the CDR3 with reference TRBV18 and TRBJ2-1 gives the whole variable domain NAGVMQNPRHLVRRRGQEARLRCSPMKGHSHVYWYRQLPEEGLKFMVYLQKENIIDESGMPKERFSAEFPKEGPSILRIQQVVRGDSAAYFCASSPRNRAAYNEQFFGPGTRLTVL.

This chain joins TRBV13 and TRBJ1-2; the match to TRBD1 covers 9 bases. V lost 4 bases, J lost 1 base, and 16 bases stayed unmatched. Germline CDR1 and CDR2: PRHDT and FYEKMQ (reference sequence). This CDR3 comprises 19 residues. CDR3 amino acids: CASSSRKLLQGARNYGYTF. CDR3 DNA sequence: TGTGCCAGCAGCTCGAGAAAGCTCCTACAGGGGGCGCGTAACTATGGCTACACCTTC.

This rearrangement joins TRBV2 to TRBJ2-1; TRBD2 matches 8 bases. The V segment lost 8 bases and the J segment 0 bases; nucleotides outside the gene matches: 3. Germline values: CDR1 SNHLY, CDR2 FYNNEI. The CDR3 loop spans 14 amino acids. The CDR3 sequence: CASRAGGSYNEQFF. The CDR3 coding sequence is TGTGCCAGCCGGGCGGGGGGCTCCTACAATGAGCAGTTCTTC.

The rearrangement links TRBV7-2 to TRBJ2-6, with 12 nucleotides matching TRBD2. After removal of 4 bases from V and 3 bases from J, the junction contained 10 bases not matched to a gene. There are 19 residues in the CDR3. The germline gives CDR1 SGHTA, CDR2 FQGNSA. The DNA of the CDR3 is TGTGCCAGCAGCTCAGCCGCTAGCGGGGGGGCCCTTGGGGCCAACGTCCTGACTTTC. Residues: CASSSAASGGALGANVLTF.

The chain combines TRBV6-6 with TRBJ2-2, with 7 bases lining up with TRBD2. CDR1 is MNHNY, CDR2 SVGAGI, per germline (reference sequence). V gave up 5 bases and J gave up 7 bases; unmatched junction bases: 1. The CDR3 length is 12 residues. The CDR3 DNA reads TGTGCCAGCAGTCCGGGGGGCGGGGAGCTGTTTTTT. This sequence encodes CASSPGGGELFF.

This clone was observed once. The same CDR3 arises from other DNA sequences in this sample as well. This chain joins TRBV5-1 and TRBJ1-1, with D unclear. V lost 0 bases, J lost 2 bases, and 8 bases lay in between. Per germline, CDR1 SGHRS and CDR2 YFSETQ. The length of the CDR3 is 14 residues. CDR3 loop: CASSLVPGNTEAFF. The CDR3 DNA reads as TGCGCCAGCAGCTTGGTACCGGGTAACACTGAAGCTTTCTTT.

This clone occurred once. J is TRBJ1-2 and V is TRBV27; the match to TRBD1 covers 10 bases. This CDR3 region has 14 residues. Losses at the gene ends were 6 bases for V and 5 bases for J; bases not matched to a gene: 6. The germline V gene encodes CDR1 MNHEY and CDR2 SMNVEV (reference sequence). The CDR3 nucleotides read TGTGCCAGCAGCCGGGACAGGGGTGGTTATGGCTACACCTTC. Translation gives CASSRDRGGYGYTF.

The chain carries TRBV20-1 and TRBJ1-2; possibly TRBD1 for D (5 bases). The V end was cut by 7 bases, the J end by 2 bases, with 8 bases between. The CDR3 is 11 residues long. Germline lookup yields CDR1 DFQATT and CDR2 SNEGSKA (reference sequence). The CDR3 bases are TGCAGTGATTCAGGGAACTATGGCTACACCTTC. This sequence encodes CSDSGNYGYTF.

The chain carries TRBV4-1 and TRBJ1-5; D call uncertain. Between the trimmed V and J ends, which lost 0 bases and 1 base, there was a span of 10 bases. There are 16 residues in the CDR3. The germline V gene has CDR1 MGHRA and CDR2 YSYEKL. As DNA, the CDR3 is TGCGCCAGCAGCCAAGATTTTCCATTCAGCAATCAGCCCCAGCATTTT. It is translated as CASSQDFPFSNQPQHF.

CDR3 sequence reads: CASSLSESSTPYGYTF. The CDR3 coding sequence is TGTGCCAGCTCCCTCAGTGAGAGTTCTACCCCCTATGGCTACACCTTC. The chain recombines TRBV18 with TRBJ1-2; D is unresolved. The V gene lost 6 bases and the J gene lost 4 bases, with 21 bases spanning the gap. Per the germline V gene, CDR1 is KGHSH and CDR2 is LQKENI. The CDR3 runs to 16 residues.

The chain uses TRBV18 and TRBJ2-7, with TRBD1 matching 7 bases. Germline loops: CDR1 KGHSH, CDR2 LQKENI. Trimming took 10 bases from V and 0 from J; bases not matched to a gene: 12. The CDR3 runs 15 residues. For the CDR3, the DNA is TGTGCCACCTCGACAGGGCCGACCCCCTCCTACGAGCAGTACTTC. It translates to CATSTGPTPSYEQYF.

This clone came up once. The chain links TRBV6-6 to TRBJ1-1; 8 nucleotides agree with TRBD1. This CDR3 spans 15 amino acids. From germline, CDR1 is MNHNY and CDR2 SVGAGI (reference sequence). V lost 7 bases and J lost 3; bases outside the gene matches: 10. The CDR3 DNA reads as TGTGCCAGCAACGACCCGTCGACAGGGGACACTGAAGCTTTCTTT. Protein product: CASNDPSTGDTEAFF.

The chain joins TRBV12-3 or TRBV12-4 to TRBJ1-6; D perhaps matches TRBD1 (6 bases). Trimming took off 6 bases at V and 9 bases at J, with 12 bases between the two ends. CDR3 length: 13 amino acids. CDR3: CASRQGLGSPLHF. The CDR3 nucleotides are TGTGCCAGCAGGCAGGGGTTAGGTTCACCCCTCCACTTT.

This chain links TRBV6-6 with TRBJ2-3; D uncertain. The CDR3 consists of 16 residues. From germline, CDR1 is MNHNY and CDR2 SVGAGI (reference sequence). V was shortened by 6 bases and J by 1 base, with 17 bases between the two germline ends. CDR3 coding DNA: TGTGCCAGCAGCCCCCAAGCAGTTTACGGCACAGATACGCAGTATTTT. Protein: CASSPQAVYGTDTQYF.

The rearrangement links TRBV19 to TRBJ2-7; the match to TRBD1 covers 11 bases. This CDR3 region has 17 residues. The V gene end was trimmed by 2 bases and the J gene end by 0 bases; junction bases not matched to a gene: 6. The germline V gene encodes CDR1 LNHDA and CDR2 SQIVND (reference sequence). CDR3 sequence: CASSIKRTGGASYEQYV. The CDR3 DNA reads as TGTGCCAGTAGTATAAAAAGGACAGGGGGCGCCTCCTACGAGCAGTACGTC.

The chain has TRBV9 and TRBJ2-5; 8 nucleotides line up with TRBD2. V gave up 3 bases and J gave up 1 base; unmatched junction bases: 5. This CDR3 is built from 15 residues. Germline CDR1 SGDLS, CDR2 YYNGEE. For the CDR3, the DNA is TGTGCCAGCAGCGAGTCCCGGGGGGGCCAAGAGACCCAGTACTTC. Translated, it gives CASSESRGGQETQYF.